This TCR beta chain was recovered during a study of beta chain features in type 1 diabetes (dated by TCRdb to the late 2010s). The study in broad terms: Mean age, gender distribution, total cell number and subset yield were not different between patients and healthy donors. Naive and central memory subsets were obtained from all 30 or so donors, but regulatory and stem cell-like memory subsets were isolated from only 8 patients and 8 healthy donors. In the study, recently diagnosed type 1 diabetes patients and matched healthy donors were compared on the TCRB repertoires of their sorted circulating CD4+ T cell subsets. Across all samples, approximately 100 million sorted cells were examined, and cell number per subset correlated strongly with RNA yield. Results and caveats for the whole study, not just this receptor: Shorter templates might be favored by PCR, yet because patient and control samples were amplified and corrected together, any such skew would affect both groups equally. At VDJ recombination sites, type 1 diabetes patients had fewer insertions and more deleted nucleotides, which implies abnormalities in thymic rearrangement. Because cDNA rather than genomic DNA was sequenced, highly expressing activated cells could have been over-represented, although no difference in activation and CD3 levels was found between groups. Type 1 diabetes patients showed a moderate but significant shortening of TCRB CDR3 length in all four CD4+ subsets. The naive, central memory and regulatory TCRB repertoires appeared to resemble one another more closely among patients than among healthy donors. Because small numbers of individuals were included in the HLA sub-analyses, any influence of HLA type on TCRB rearrangement was left unresolved.

The High Capacity cDNA Reverse Transcription Kit was used to reverse transcribe all of the isolated RNA, meaning that expressed TCRB transcripts were what got sequenced. Naive, central memory and regulatory T cell samples underwent deep immunoSEQ sequencing, averaging roughly 3.3 million total reads per sample. Sorted cells were lysed in RLT buffer, and RNA was extracted using DNase-treated RNeasy Micro or Mini kits according to cell number. Each cell subset was processed on its own to prevent cross-contamination, while patient and healthy donor samples were processed together. The immunoSEQ multiplex PCR was used to amplify TCRB sequences from cDNA, yielding 87-bp fragments that span the CDR3 region. Sequencing of the amplicons was performed on the Illumina HiSeq platform. As for the authors' bioinformatics: Synthetic template baselines were used to correct PCR bias computationally, reads within Hamming distance 2 were collapsed together, and singletons that could not be merged were discarded. Reads were aligned against IMGT so that V, D and J genes, CDR3 length and insertions or deletions at six rearrangement sites could be assigned. Within each subset, clonotype counts were normalized to the number of sorted cells before true diversity and Gini coefficients were calculated with the tcR R package. The overlap coefficient, calculated on TCRB nucleotide sequences, was used to measure repertoire sharing. Out-of-frame TCRB sequences from naive cells were analyzed as a proxy for the pre-selection repertoire. TCRdb stores this immuneACCESS table with in-frame sequences only. Part of the clones is absent; in the studies checked, under half of the shortfall reflects unresolved V genes, and no reason is known for the rest. The V and J calls and clone size come from that table; D and trimming were worked out from the DNA. This sample gives 200,000 to 250,000 clones in total; around an eighth of them show up just once. The ten most abundant clones make up 0.026% of the sample.

From each donor, a single peripheral blood sample of 100 to 150 mL on average was drawn into heparinised tubes. A BD FACSAria II was used to sort naive, central memory, regulatory and stem cell-like memory CD4+ T cells with a panel that included CD45RO, CCR7, CD25, CD127, CD95 and CD27. A purity above 95% was achieved for all sorted populations. PBMCs were isolated immediately by Lymphoprep density gradient centrifugation and stained directly without culture. So that batch effects would be minimized, each experiment stained and sorted samples in pairs, pairing one healthy donor with one patient. The germline V gene (reference sequence) specifies MNHEY as CDR1 and SMNVEV as CDR2. The CDR3 runs 11 residues from the cysteine to the phenylalanine. Just CDR3 DNA is preserved here, 33 bases in frame from base 1. Trimming takes 8 bases from V and 8 bases from J, and the germline ends sit 12 bases apart.

The table lists this clone with a few counts. The clone's antigen remains unknown. Base qualities are missing; no much larger clone stands one base away. This TCR derives from a woman aged 40 to 49 in good health. Sequencing was performed on naive CD4+ T cells from blood. Per the publication, the cell subset or site label means: true naive CD4+ T cells. The receptor chain draws on TRBV27 and TRBJ1-2; the D gene assignment is ambiguous. The nucleotides are TGTGCCAGCCGCTGGACGGGGGGCTACACCTTC. Translated, it reads CASRWTGGYTF.